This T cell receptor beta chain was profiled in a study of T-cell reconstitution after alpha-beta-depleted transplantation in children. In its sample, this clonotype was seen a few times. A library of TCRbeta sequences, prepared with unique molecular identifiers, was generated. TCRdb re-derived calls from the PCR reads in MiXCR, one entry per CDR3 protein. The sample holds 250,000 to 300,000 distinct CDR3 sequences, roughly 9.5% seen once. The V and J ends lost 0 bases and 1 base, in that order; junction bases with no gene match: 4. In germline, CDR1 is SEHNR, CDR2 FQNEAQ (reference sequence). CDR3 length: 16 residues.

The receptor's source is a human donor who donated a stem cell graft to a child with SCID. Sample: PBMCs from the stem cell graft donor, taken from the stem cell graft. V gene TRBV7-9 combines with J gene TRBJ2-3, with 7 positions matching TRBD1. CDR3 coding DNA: TGTGCCAGCAGCTTAGCGACAGGGACGGGCACAGATACGCAGTATTTT. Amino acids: CASSLATGTGTDTQYF. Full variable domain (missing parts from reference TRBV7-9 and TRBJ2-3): DTGVSQNPRHKITKRGQNVTFRCDPISEHNRLYWYRQTLGQGPEFLTYFQNEAQLEKSRLLSDRFSAERPKGSFSTLEIQRTEQGDSAMYLCASSLATGTGTDTQYFGPGTRLTVL.